This entry is about one TCR beta chain. The source of the sample is a study of blood T cell repertoires in COVID-19. About the study: Some COVID-19 samples were acute and others convalescent; all came from the United States, Italy and Spain.

Germline loops: CDR1 MNHEY, CDR2 SVGAGI. The CDR3 totals 15 residues. J gave up 5 bases and V 5 bases, and 10 bases lay outside the gene matches. Generated by immunoSEQ multiplex PCR, the TCRdb table keeps only in-frame clones and is missing some. The repertoire holds about 150,000 clones, with approximately 84% as singletons. Sequencing input: PBMCs or T cells enriched from blood (not recorded which). The receptor comes from a woman between 45 and 65 years old who had recovered from COVID-19. J is TRBJ2-5 and V is TRBV6-5; 8 nucleotides align to TRBD1. CDR3 protein: CASSRHRGEGETQYF. CDR3 in DNA: TGTGCCAGCAGTCGCCACAGGGGGGAAGGTGAGACCCAGTACTTC.